This T cell receptor (beta chain) was recovered during a study of control samples from healthy donors and cancer patients. The assay was immunoSEQ multiplex PCR, and TCRdb's table has in-frame clones only and misses some. The sample records tens of thousands of clones, about 90% being singletons. Trimming removed 3 bases at V and 14 bases at J, with 15 bases between. This CDR3 is built from 12 residues. The sample consisted of PBMCs. The V and J genes are TRBV12-3 or TRBV12-4 and TRBJ2-3; D might be TRBD2 (5 bases). The TCR originated in a man in his sixties with head and neck cancer. CDR3 amino acids: CASSFSEGSSYF. CDR3 DNA: TGTGCCAGCAGTTTCAGTGAGGGTTCATCGTATTTT.